Following are 14 T cell receptor beta chains from one sample sequenced in a study of T cell repertoires in cytomegalovirus infection. One entry per CDR3 protein, called by TCRdb with MiXCR from the reads. Found here are around 280,000 distinct CDR3 sequences, roughly 13% of them singletons; the top ten hold 7% to 9.5%. The sequencing sample was made of PBMCs. The receptors derive from a human donor in good health (CMV status not recorded). Some clones in this sample may be carry-over from other donors' samples.

This clonotype appeared many times. The chain combines TRBV7-8 with TRBJ1-6; no clear D. The CDR3 runs to 13 residues. Germline CDR1 SGHVS, CDR2 FQNEAQ. Trimming shortened V by 5 bases and J by 11 bases, and 13 bases separated the two germline ends. The CDR3 spells CASSQGQEAPLHF. The CDR3 DNA reads as TGTGCCAGCAGCCAAGGGCAAGAGGCACCCCTCCACTTT.

In the case of this clonotype: Being one base from a much bigger clone, this may be a read error. The chain joins TRBV6-2 or TRBV6-3 to TRBJ2-6; the D gene could be TRBD1 or TRBD2 (5 bases each). The CDR3 totals 14 residues. CDR1 and CDR2 from the germline V gene are MNHEY and SVGEGT. CDR3 region: CASRQRTGANVLAF. In DNA, the CDR3 is TGTGCCAGCAGGCAGAGGACCGGGGCCAACGTCCTGGCTTTC.

This clonotype was found many times. V gene TRBV28 combines with J gene TRBJ1-2; D unclear. Per germline, CDR1 MDHEN and CDR2 SYDVKM. Trimming pared 7 bases from V and 5 bases from J, leaving 17 bases between. CDR3 length equals 14 residues. Written as DNA, the CDR3 is TGTGCCAGCACCCCGTCAGGAGCTCCGTATGGCTACACCTTC. Amino acid sequence: CASTPSGAPYGYTF.

This clonotype was counted a few times. The chain joins TRBV20-1 to TRBJ2-2; 8 bases align to TRBD2. From germline, CDR1 is DFQATT and CDR2 SNEGSKA (reference sequence). CDR3 length equals 14 residues. Trimming cost V 6 bases and J 6 bases; bases outside gene matches: 9. CDR3 nucleotide sequence: TGCAGTGCAAGCGGTAGCGGGGTGGCCGGGGAGCTGTTTTTT. Translated, it gives CSASGSGVAGELFF.

The gene calls are TRBV5-5 and TRBJ1-1; D might be TRBD1 (5 bases). V lost 0 bases and J 1 base, leaving 10 bases between the germline ends. Germline V gene lookup returns CDR1 SGHKS and CDR2 YYEKEE (reference sequence). The CDR3 is made up of 15 amino acids. CDR3 coding DNA: TGTGCCAGCAGCTTGGGATGGGGGTGGAACACTGAAGCTTTCTTT. This gives the protein CASSLGWGWNTEAFF.

DNA of the CDR3: TGCAGTGCTAGAGGGACAGTGAACTATGGCTACACCTTC. It yields the protein CSARGTVNYGYTF. The J gene is TRBJ1-2, the V gene TRBV20-1, with a possible D match to TRBD1 (6 bases). The CDR3 has 13 residues. Germline V gene sequence: CDR1 DFQATT, CDR2 SNEGSKA (reference sequence). V was clipped by 1 base and J by 2 bases, with 8 bases between them.

This clonotype counts as medium-sized. This rearrangement joins TRBV7-2 to TRBJ2-3; TRBD1 matches 7 bases. V was clipped by 6 bases and J by 0 bases; unmatched bases: 6. The CDR3 is 15 residues long. Per germline, CDR1 SGHTA and CDR2 FQGNSA. CDR3 in amino acids: CASSEWGQSTDTQYF. CDR3 DNA sequence: TGTGCCAGCAGTGAGTGGGGACAGAGCACAGATACGCAGTATTTT.

This clonotype was seen many times. The chain links TRBV5-1 to TRBJ2-1; tentatively, D is TRBD2 (5 bases). Germline V lookup: CDR1 SGHRS, CDR2 YFSETQ. The CDR3 totals 13 residues. Trimming shortened V by 0 bases and J by 9 bases, and 10 bases separated the two germline ends. CDR3 nucleotides: TGCGCCAGCAGCTTGGGGCGGGCATCTGAGCAGTTCTTC. This sequence encodes CASSLGRASEQFF.

This clonotype was seen repeatedly, ten times or more. The rearrangement joins TRBV6-2 or TRBV6-3 to TRBJ2-1; 10 nucleotides align to TRBD1. CDR1 is MNHEY and CDR2 is SVGEGT in the germline V gene. The CDR3 has 13 amino acids. V trimming: 2 bases; J trimming: 14 bases; junction bases outside the gene matches: 6. Here the CDR3 reads CASSYPEGTGEFF. The CDR3 bases are TGTGCCAGCAGTTACCCGGAAGGGACAGGGGAGTTCTTC.

The J gene is TRBJ1-2, the V gene TRBV7-9; 7 nucleotides match TRBD1. The CDR3 covers 13 residues. V trimming: 4 bases; J trimming: 5 bases; junction bases outside the gene matches: 4. CDR1 is SEHNR and CDR2 is FQNEAQ in the germline V gene (reference sequence). CDR3 protein: CASSSGTEYGYTF. The CDR3 DNA follows: TGTGCCAGCAGCTCCGGGACAGAGTATGGCTACACCTTC.

This clonotype was found a few times. The rearrangement joins TRBV7-9 to TRBJ2-1; D ambiguous. Germline V lookup: CDR1 SEHNR, CDR2 FQNEAQ (reference sequence). Trimming removed 0 bases at V and 9 bases at J, with 3 bases between. This CDR3 is 11 amino acids long. The CDR3 spells CASSLAGEQFF. In DNA form, the CDR3 reads TGTGCCAGCAGCTTAGCTGGTGAGCAGTTCTTC.

This clonotype was counted at least ten times. This chain joins TRBV7-2 and TRBJ2-7, with TRBD1 identical over 8 bases. Germline values: CDR1 SGHTA, CDR2 FQGNSA. V lost 6 bases, J lost 1 base, and 8 bases stayed unmatched. The CDR3 has 15 residues. The CDR3 DNA sequence: TGTGCCAGCAGACTGACGACAGGGGAATCCTACGAGCAGTACTTC. It is translated as CASRLTTGESYEQYF. The full variable domain, its missing parts supplied by reference TRBV7-2 and TRBJ2-7, is GAGVSQSPSNKVTEKGKDVELRCDPISGHTALYWYRQSLGQGLEFLIYFQGNSAPDKSGLPSDRFSAERTGGSVSTLTIQRTQQEDSAVYLCASRLTTGESYEQYFGPGTRLTVT.

The chain is built from TRBV11-2 and TRBJ2-1; TRBD1 or TRBD2 may be the D gene (5 bases each). Germline loops: CDR1 SGHAT, CDR2 FQNNGV. The CDR3 extends over 15 amino acids. V dropped 1 base and J dropped 5 bases, with 12 bases sitting between them. The CDR3 DNA reads as TGTGCCAGCAGCTTAGCGGTAGGGACCAACAATGAGCAGTTCTTC. The encoded protein is CASSLAVGTNNEQFF.

This clonotype was observed a handful of times. The rearrangement uses TRBV12-5 and TRBJ2-7; tentatively, D is TRBD2 (6 bases). Germline-derived CDR1 and CDR2 are LGHNT and FRNRAP. Trimming removed 2 bases from V and 1 base from J, with 9 bases in between. The CDR3 loop spans 14 amino acids. This CDR3 is CASGLSGRSYEQYF. CDR3 coding DNA: TGTGCTAGTGGTTTGTCAGGGAGGTCCTACGAGCAGTACTTC.